The entry below describes one T cell receptor beta chain. Its antigen remains unknown. Germline V gene lookup returns CDR1 ENHRY and CDR2 SYGVKD. CDR3 length: 13 residues. Trimming removed 4 bases at V and 7 bases at J, with 13 bases between. This specimen belongs to a study of shared clonotypes between healthy human individuals. Study-wide results and caveats: Naive CD4 clonotypes overlapped across several donors at roughly 4.5%. Rarefaction demonstrated incomplete sorted-subset sequencing despite large depth.

Measured with immunoSEQ multiplex PCR; TCRdb has only the in-frame clones, and not every one. The sample lists about 1.5 million clones, nearly 99% seen once, with about 0.45% in the top ten. The sequence derives from a man between 25 and 39 years old in good health. The sequenced material came from naive CD4+ T cells sorted from blood. Documented subset: CD45RA+ positively selected. This rearrangement joins TRBV10-3 to TRBJ1-2; no clear D gene. CDR3 residues: CAISATPSFGYTF. The CDR3 bases are TGTGCCATCAGTGCTACTCCCTCCTTTGGCTACACCTTC.